This T cell receptor beta chain emerged from a study of PD-1 blockade in classical Hodgkin lymphoma. Study results and caveats: Newly diagnosed and completely responding patients shared comparable baseline diversity.

Comment on this clone: The antigen is unknown.

The table came from immunoSEQ multiplex PCR; TCRdb's copy has only in-frame clones and leaves some out. Of 25,000 to 40,000 clones listed, 81% are singletons. Described time point: cycle 4 day 1 (C4D1), after 6 weeks of nivolumab. Autologous stem cell transplantation was followed by relapse in every patient, and brentuximab vedotin exposure varied. V was pared by 2 bases and J by 7 bases, with 3 bases of the junction left unmatched. The CDR3 has 14 amino acids. Germline assignment: CDR1 LNHDA and CDR2 SQIVND (reference sequence). The rearrangement uses TRBV19 and TRBJ2-2; TRBD1 matches 8 bases. The TCR was taken from a human donor with classical Hodgkin lymphoma. Sequencing was performed on peripheral blood mononuclear cells (PBMCs), taken before the fourth cycle of nivolumab. The CDR3: CASSITGGVGELFF. CDR3 bases: TGTGCCAGTAGTATAACAGGGGGAGTCGGGGAGCTGTTTTTT.